These T cell receptor beta chains were read from a single sample in a study of PD-1 blockade in classical Hodgkin lymphoma. Generated by immunoSEQ multiplex PCR, the TCRdb table keeps only in-frame clones and is missing some. The repertoire holds roughly 150,000 clones, with about 81% as singletons. The input for sequencing was peripheral blood mononuclear cells (PBMCs), taken before the second cycle of nivolumab. These TCRs come from a human donor with classical Hodgkin lymphoma. CDR3s include the opening cysteine and the closing phenylalanine or tryptophan. Fields, in order: D gene, clone size, J gene, V gene, CDR3 protein, CDR3 DNA. A D gene is named only where the DNA matches it firmly. Not all rows give a size; the values are once, few, many and, for expanded clones, a class.

NA NA TRBJ2-3 TRBV6-1 CASSEEVLTDTQYF TGTGCCAGCAGTGAAGAGGTTCTCACAGATACGCAGTATTTT
NA NA TRBJ2-1 TRBV5-4 CASSRDSKFYEQFF TGTGCCAGCAGTCGGGACTCCAAGTTTTATGAGCAGTTCTTC
NA NA TRBJ1-2 TRBV4-1 CASSQDLSRQVYGYTF TGCGCCAGCAGCCAAGATTTAAGTAGGCAGGTCTATGGCTACACCTTC
NA NA TRBJ2-5 TRBV6-5 CASTRLAGGVAQYF TGTGCCAGCACCCGACTAGCCGGGGGCGTGGCCCAGTACTTC
NA NA TRBJ2-2 TRBV6-5 CASSYGPGTGELFF TGTGCCAGCAGTTACGGGCCAGGGACCGGGGAGCTGTTTTTT
TRBD1 NA TRBJ2-5 TRBV28 CASSLWQGVETQYF TGTGCCAGCAGTTTGTGGCAGGGGGTAGAGACCCAGTACTTC
NA once TRBJ1-1 TRBV5-8 CASTREVMSTEAFF TGTGCCAGCACTAGGGAAGTAATGTCCACTGAAGCTTTCTTT
NA NA TRBJ2-7 TRBV5-4 CASSLGQGHYEQYF TGTGCCAGCAGCTTGGGGCAGGGCCACTACGAGCAGTACTTC
NA NA TRBJ1-1 TRBV7-9 CASSPPWAGANTEAFF TGTGCCAGCAGCCCCCCCTGGGCAGGGGCCAACACTGAAGCTTTCTTT
NA NA TRBJ2-5 TRBV18 CASSPIQGWETQYF TGTGCCAGCTCACCAATTCAGGGTTGGGAGACCCAGTACTTC
NA few TRBJ2-3 TRBV9 CASSVEPPDTQYF TGTGCCAGCAGCGTAGAGCCCCCAGATACGCAGTATTTT
TRBD1 NA TRBJ2-2 TRBV19 CASSIVAGQGFAGELFF TGTGCCAGTAGTATAGTGGCGGGACAGGGGTTCGCCGGGGAGCTGTTTTTT
NA many TRBJ2-5 TRBV5-6 CASSFGGAETQYF TGTGCCAGCAGCTTTGGTGGGGCAGAGACCCAGTACTTC
NA NA TRBJ2-1 TRBV6-5 CASSYGPQGWKVF TGTGCCAGCAGTTACGGCCCACAGGGTTGGAAGGTCTTC
NA NA TRBJ2-7 TRBV14 CASSTHKYEQYF TGTGCCAGCAGCACCCACAAGTACGAGCAGTACTTC
NA NA TRBJ2-1 TRBV14 CASSQDNYNEQFF TGTGCCAGCAGCCAAGATAACTACAATGAGCAGTTCTTC
NA NA TRBJ2-5 TRBV7-2 CASSFGQHQETQYF TGTGCCAGCAGCTTCGGACAGCATCAAGAGACCCAGTACTTC
NA NA TRBJ1-5 TRBV7-2 CASSQAGDNQPQHF TGTGCCAGCAGCCAGGCAGGGGACAATCAGCCCCAGCATTTT
TRBD1 NA TRBJ2-6 TRBV6-5 CASSYRTGAGANVLTF TGTGCCAGCAGTTACAGGACAGGGGCCGGGGCCAACGTCCTGACTTTC
TRBD1 NA TRBJ1-2 TRBV19 CASSLTGELRGYTF TGTGCCAGTAGCCTGACAGGGGAGTTACGGGGCTACACCTTC
NA NA TRBJ1-5 TRBV18 CASGLGGQPQHF TGTGCCAGCGGACTCGGGGGCCAGCCCCAGCATTTT
NA NA TRBJ2-5 TRBV7-9 CASSVGETQYF TGTGCCAGCTCTGTCGGAGAGACCCAGTACTTC
NA NA TRBJ1-4 TRBV6-1 CASSGREYSTNEKLFF TGTGCCAGCAGTGGGCGGGAGTATTCGACTAATGAAAAACTGTTTTTT
NA NA TRBJ2-7 TRBV5-1 CASSQGDGSYEQYF TGCGCCAGCAGCCAAGGGGACGGCTCCTACGAGCAGTACTTC
NA NA TRBJ2-7 TRBV27 CASRSQDEQYF TGTGCCAGCAGGAGCCAGGACGAGCAGTACTTC
NA once TRBJ1-6 TRBV6-6 CASRAGPNSPLHF TGTGCCAGTAGGGCGGGACCTAATTCACCCCTCCACTTT
NA NA TRBJ1-1 TRBV5-1 CASSFPTGKGEAFF TGCGCCAGCAGCTTCCCAACAGGGAAGGGTGAAGCTTTCTTT
NA few TRBJ1-5 TRBV5-1 CASSSPGGGTYSNQPQHF TGCGCCAGCAGCTCCCCGGGGGGGGGTACTTATAGCAATCAGCCCCAGCATTTT
NA NA TRBJ2-1 TRBV27 CASSSPVSSYNEQFF TGTGCCAGCAGTTCCCCAGTGAGCTCCTACAATGAGCAGTTCTTC
TRBD2 NA TRBJ2-7 TRBV5-6 CASSILAGVGEQYF TGTGCCAGCAGCATACTAGCGGGAGTGGGTGAGCAGTACTTC
TRBD1 few TRBJ1-5 TRBV2 CASSADRDNQPQHF TGTGCCAGCAGCGCCGACAGGGACAATCAGCCCCAGCATTTT
NA NA TRBJ2-7 TRBV19 CASSIRHSIYEQYF TGTGCCAGTAGTATCAGGCACTCCATCTACGAGCAGTACTTC
NA NA TRBJ2-1 TRBV7-2 CASRVGGYTEQFF TGTGCCAGCAGGGTAGGTGGGTATACTGAGCAGTTCTTC
TRBD2 NA TRBJ2-1 TRBV12-5 CASGLNHGTSGGKHNEQFF TGTGCTAGTGGTCTCAACCATGGGACTAGCGGGGGCAAGCACAATGAGCAGTTCTTC
NA few TRBJ2-3 TRBV6-5 CASSYPGVDTQYF TGTGCCAGCAGTTACCCCGGGGTAGATACGCAGTATTTT
TRBD1 NA TRBJ2-5 TRBV7-9 CASSQRGGLETQYF TGTGCCAGCAGCCAACGAGGGGGCCTAGAGACCCAGTACTTC